This T cell receptor (beta chain) is drawn from a study of control samples from healthy donors and cancer patients. Measured with immunoSEQ multiplex PCR; TCRdb has only the in-frame clones, and not every one. Among 110,000 or so clones listed, approximately 88% were seen once. The CDR3 is 15 amino acids. V dropped 0 bases and J dropped 3 bases, with 12 bases sitting between them. From germline, CDR1 is SGDLS and CDR2 YYNGEE. This sequence was found in a man aged 45 to 65 in good health. Material: blood. The chain couples TRBV9 to TRBJ1-2; D may be TRBD1 (5 bases). The CDR3 reads CASSVGQGAYYGYTF. The CDR3 DNA follows: TGTGCCAGCAGCGTAGGCCAAGGGGCTTACTATGGCTACACCTTC.